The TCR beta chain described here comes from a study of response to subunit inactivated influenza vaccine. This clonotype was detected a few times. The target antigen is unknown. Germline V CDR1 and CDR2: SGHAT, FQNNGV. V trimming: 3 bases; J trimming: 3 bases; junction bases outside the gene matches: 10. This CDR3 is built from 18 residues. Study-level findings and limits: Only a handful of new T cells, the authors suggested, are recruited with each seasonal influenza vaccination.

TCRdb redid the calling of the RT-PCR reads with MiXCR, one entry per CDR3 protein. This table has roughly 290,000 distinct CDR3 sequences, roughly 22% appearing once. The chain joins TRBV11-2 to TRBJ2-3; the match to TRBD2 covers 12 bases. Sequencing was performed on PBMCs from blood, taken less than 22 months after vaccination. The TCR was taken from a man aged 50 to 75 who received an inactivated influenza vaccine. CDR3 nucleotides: TGTGCCAGCAGCTTCTTGGCTAGCGGGAGGGGTGTTACAGATACGCAGTATTTT. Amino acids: CASSFLASGRGVTDTQYF.